Presented here are 22 T cell receptor beta chains from one specimen sequenced in a study of T cells in Graves' hyperthyroidism and ophthalmopathy (dated by TCRdb to the late 2010s). The library was produced with multiplex PCR. Sequencing relied on an Illumina HiSeq 2000. The TCR beta CDR3 regions were amplified from the RNA transcripts. A first-round RT-PCR of the TCR CDR3 used the HTBI primer set with the Qiagen OneStep RT-PCR kit. TCRdb itself trimmed the public reads at Q25 with fastp, ran MiXCR and retained productive beta chains. For every CDR3 protein sequence, its rows merge into one entry that carries the most common genes and DNA. The sample contains roughly 500,000 distinct CDR3 sequences, under 60% of them found a single time. Under 20% of the sample comes from the top ten. Sequencing was done on a sample of peripheral blood or thyroid tissue (not recorded which). The receptors were sampled from an adult woman with Graves' disease, either hyperthyroidism or ophthalmopathy (not recorded which).

The chain uses TRBV7-9 and TRBJ1-1; 7 bases match TRBD1. Trimming took 7 bases from V and 4 from J; bases not matched to a gene: 9. The CDR3 sequence is 14 residues long. Germline CDR1 reads SEHNR; CDR2 reads FQNEAQ (reference sequence). The DNA for the CDR3 is TGTGCCAGCAACTACTACAGGGGAGTCACTGAAGCTTTCTTT. Amino acid sequence: CASNYYRGVTEAFF.

The chain combines TRBV10-3 with TRBJ1-4; D ambiguous. This CDR3 comprises 13 residues. Trimming took 11 bases from V and 8 from J, leaving 18 bases between them. Germline V gene lookup returns CDR1 ENHRY and CDR2 SYGVKD. CDR3 amino acids: CAVLDTRREKLFF. The CDR3 bases are TGTGCCGTCCTAGACACGAGAAGAGAAAAACTGTTTTTT.

This clonotype was seen repeatedly, ten times or more. The chain uses TRBV19 and TRBJ1-3; D unresolved. V was clipped by 5 bases and J by 4 bases, with 6 bases between them. CDR1 and CDR2 from the germline V gene are LNHDA and SQIVND (reference sequence). The CDR3 loop spans 12 amino acids. CDR3 loop: CASSVQGNTIYF. The CDR3 bases are TGTGCCAGTAGTGTCCAAGGAAACACCATATATTTT.

On this clonotype: Since a much larger clone is just one base distant, this may be a read error. The rearrangement joins TRBV7-9 to TRBJ2-7; D gene ambiguous. The CDR3 sequence is 13 residues long. CDR1 SEHNR and CDR2 FQNEAQ come from the germline V gene (reference sequence). Between the trimmed V and J ends, which lost 5 bases and 3 bases, there was a span of 11 bases. This chain's CDR3 is CASSQDNNYEQYF. CDR3 nucleotides: TGTGCCAGCAGCCAAGATAATAACTACGAGCAGTACTTC.

The V call is TRBV7-9, the J call TRBJ1-4, with D tentatively TRBD1 (5 bases). This CDR3 is built from 15 residues. Trimming left V 7 bases short and J 5 bases short, with 17 bases between. Looked up from germline, CDR1 is SEHNR and CDR2 is FQNEAQ (reference sequence). The CDR3 here is CASNSRRQMNEKLFF. The CDR3 DNA reads TGTGCCAGCAACTCCCGGAGACAGATGAATGAAAAACTGTTTTTT.

V usage is TRBV2 and J usage is TRBJ1-4; D gene ambiguous. Germline values: CDR1 SNHLY, CDR2 FYNNEI. The CDR3 length is 14 residues. Trimming stripped 6 bases from V and 8 bases from J, with 16 bases between. The CDR3 bases are TGTGCCAGCAGCCCTAGGACTGGATTGGAAAAACTGTTTTTT. Translated: CASSPRTGLEKLFF.

This clonotype was observed many times. V gene TRBV5-6 combines with J gene TRBJ1-6, with D unclear. CDR1 SGHDT and CDR2 YYEEEE come from the germline V gene. The V end was cut by 1 base, the J end by 1 base, with 18 bases between. This CDR3 comprises 19 residues. CDR3 residues: CASSLRPPFLGSYNSPLHF. The CDR3 region has the DNA TGTGCCAGCAGCTTGCGACCGCCATTTCTAGGATCCTATAATTCACCCCTCCACTTT. Using reference TRBV5-6 and TRBJ1-6 for the parts outside the CDR3, the full variable domain is DAGVTQSPTHLIKTRGQQVTLRCSPKSGHDTVSWYQQALGQGPQFIFQYYEEEERQRGNFPDRFSGHQFPNYSSELNVNALLLGDSALYLCASSLRPPFLGSYNSPLHFGNGTRLTVT.

The sample holds many counts of this clonotype. This chain links TRBV7-6 with TRBJ2-7; no firm D call. From germline, CDR1 is SGHVS and CDR2 FNYEAQ. CDR3 length equals 15 residues. Trimming removed 5 bases from V and 0 bases from J, with 14 bases in between. The CDR3 nucleotides are TGTGCCAGCAGCCGAACCTACACAAGCTCCTACGAGCAGTACTTC. Amino acids: CASSRTYTSSYEQYF.

This clonotype appeared many times. The V gene is TRBV7-3, the J gene TRBJ2-2; D gene ambiguous. V was trimmed by 5 bases and J by 7 bases, leaving 11 bases between them. Germline CDR1 and CDR2: SGHTA and FQGTGA. The CDR3 sequence is 13 residues long. The CDR3 bases are TGTGCCAGCAGCCATACCTTCGGCGGGGAGCTGTTTTTT. It specifies CASSHTFGGELFF. The whole variable domain, filled in from reference TRBV7-3 and TRBJ2-2, reads GAGVSQTPSNKVTEKGKYVELRCDPISGHTALYWYRQSLGQGPEFLIYFQGTGAADDSGLPNDRFFAVRPEGSVSTLKIQRTERGDSAVYLCASSHTFGGELFFGEGSRLTVL.

The chain employs TRBV7-9 and TRBJ1-2; weak D call: TRBD1 (5 bases). Germline V gene lookup returns CDR1 SEHNR and CDR2 FQNEAQ (reference sequence). The CDR3 is made up of 12 amino acids. With 5 bases removed from V and 6 bases from J, the gap between germline ends came to 10 bases. In DNA, the CDR3 is TGTGCCAGCAGCGGACAAGAGAATGGCTACACCTTC. Amino acids: CASSGQENGYTF.

The chain couples TRBV7-8 to TRBJ2-5, with 11 bases aligning to TRBD2. The CDR3 is 14 amino acids. Losses at the gene ends were 4 bases for V and 4 bases for J; bases not matched to a gene: 2. Germline V gene data show CDR1 as SGHVS and CDR2 as FQNEAQ. CDR3 loop: CASSSGTSGETQYF. The CDR3 bases are TGTGCCAGCAGCTCTGGGACTAGCGGAGAGACCCAGTACTTC.

The chain has TRBV7-2 and TRBJ2-2; 8 nucleotides agree with TRBD1. J gave up 4 bases and V 6 bases, and 7 bases lay outside the gene matches. The CDR3 runs to 15 residues. Per germline, CDR1 SGHTA and CDR2 FQGNSA. CDR3 in amino acids: CASRPGQGGTGELFF. In DNA, the CDR3 is TGTGCCAGCAGACCTGGACAGGGTGGCACCGGGGAGCTGTTTTTT.

This clonotype was observed at least ten times. The chain uses TRBV24-1 and TRBJ2-2; TRBD2 aligns across 12 bases. Looked up from germline, CDR1 is KGHDR and CDR2 is SFDVKD. V was pared by 4 bases and J by 8 bases, with 7 bases of the junction left unmatched. This CDR3 contains 16 residues. DNA for the CDR3: TGTGCCACCAGTGAGCAGACTAGCGGGAGAGCTGGGGAGCTGTTTTTT. The encoded protein is CATSEQTSGRAGELFF.

A remark on this clonotype: Without the conserved terminal phenylalanine or tryptophan, this CDR3 likely stems from a read error. The rearrangement uses TRBV7-6 and TRBJ1-1; the D is unclear. V was trimmed by 4 bases and J by 1 base, leaving 10 bases between them. The V gene's germline CDR1 is SGHVS and CDR2 FNYEAQ. The CDR3 has 14 amino acids. The CDR3 coding sequence is TGTGCCAGCAGCTCTCAGGACTGGAACACTGAAGCTTTCCTT. Its translation: CASSSQDWNTEAFL.

This clonotype has a count of ten or more. DNA of the CDR3: TGTGCCAGCAGCGGGGATGAGAACTCTGGAAACACCATATATTTT. This encodes CASSGDENSGNTIYF. The chain joins TRBV9 to TRBJ1-3; D not certain. The germline V and J ends were trimmed by 3 bases and 0 bases, with 10 bases remaining between them. This CDR3 comprises 15 residues. The V gene's germline CDR1 is SGDLS and CDR2 YYNGEE.

This clonotype was recorded many times. This chain joins TRBV7-8 and TRBJ2-7; D perhaps matches TRBD2 (5 bases). This CDR3 spans 11 amino acids. V dropped 5 bases and J dropped 9 bases, with 11 bases sitting between them. Germline V gene data show CDR1 as SGHVS and CDR2 as FQNEAQ. DNA of the CDR3: TGTGCCAGCAGCGGGGTTGAGGGGCAGTACTTC. Translation: CASSGVEGQYF.

In the case of this clonotype: Possible read error: a much larger clone is one base away. The rearrangement links TRBV28 to TRBJ1-5; the D is unclear. CDR3 size: 13 residues. Per germline, CDR1 MDHEN and CDR2 SYDVKM. Trimming shortened V by 1 base and J by 8 bases, and 9 bases separated the two germline ends. The CDR3, as DNA: TGTGCCAGCAGTTTATTCGTGGTTAAGCCCCAGCATTTT. This codes for CASSLFVVKPQHF. Full variable domain (remainder filled in from reference TRBV28 and TRBJ1-5): DVKVTQSSRYLVKRTGEKVFLECVQDMDHENMFWYRQDPGLGLRLIYFSYDVKMKEKGDIPEGYSVSREKKERFSLILESASTNQTSMYLCASSLFVVKPQHFGDGTRLSIL.

About this clonotype itself: A much larger clone is a single base away; this may be a read error. The chain employs TRBV6-5 and TRBJ1-1; D is uncertain. In germline, CDR1 is MNHEY, CDR2 SVGAGI. The CDR3 is made up of 11 amino acids. Deletions cut 5 bases from V and 11 bases from J, with 12 bases between. CDR3 residues: CASSVKGEAFF. The CDR3 DNA reads TGTGCCAGCAGTGTAAAGGGCGAGGCTTTCTTT.

This clonotype was recorded at least ten times. This chain uses TRBV20-1 with TRBJ1-2, with a weak D call TRBD1 (6 bases). Between the trimmed V and J ends, which lost 0 bases and 6 bases, there was a span of 11 bases. The CDR3 has 13 residues. From germline, CDR1 is DFQATT and CDR2 SNEGSKA (reference sequence). Written as DNA, the CDR3 is TGCAGTGCTAGAGAAGCGGCAGGGGATGGCTACACCTTC. Amino acids: CSAREAAGDGYTF.

For this clonotype: A read error is possible here, since a much larger clone lies one base away. The conserved final phenylalanine or tryptophan is absent from the CDR3, which likely points to a read error. The chain recombines TRBV28 with TRBJ1-2; weak D call: TRBD1 (5 bases). The CDR3 length is 13 residues. The V and J ends lost 5 bases and 3 bases respectively, with 10 bases between them. Germline V gene lookup returns CDR1 MDHEN and CDR2 SYDVKM. This chain's CDR3 is CASSPRGYYGYTL. CDR3 in DNA: TGTGCCAGCAGTCCCCGGGGCTACTATGGCTACACCCTC.

This CDR3 reads CASSLDPTPYGYTF. The CDR3 DNA reads as TGTGCCAGCAGCTTAGATCCCACCCCCTATGGCTACACCTTC. V usage is TRBV7-8 and J usage is TRBJ1-2; D remains unclear. The V gene's germline CDR1 is SGHVS and CDR2 FQNEAQ. The CDR3 extends over 14 amino acids. Trimming cost V 1 base and J 4 bases, with 10 bases left between them.

In its sample, this clonotype was seen many times. The chain has TRBV7-2 and TRBJ2-2; D gene unclear. With 0 bases removed from V and 7 bases from J, the gap between germline ends came to 15 bases. The V gene's germline CDR1 is SGHTA and CDR2 FQGNSA. CDR3 length equals 16 residues. The CDR3 reads CASSLAWTPLDGELFF. DNA of the CDR3: TGTGCCAGCAGCTTAGCTTGGACCCCCCTGGACGGGGAGCTGTTTTTT.